The entry below gives a single TCR beta chain sequence along with its context. The sample comes from a study of blood T cells in healthy people across ages. The second PCR ran about 7 to 12 cycles with a sample-barcoded 5' primer and J-beta primers. TCRdb reprocessed the 5' RACE reads with MiXCR, giving one entry per CDR3 protein. Of around 1.7 million distinct CDR3 sequences listed, roughly 27% are singletons. Germline CDR1 SGHRS, CDR2 YFSETQ. The CDR3 is 18 residues long. Germline trimming cut 9 bases from V and 3 bases from J; bases unmatched to any gene: 22. The sample comprised blood. V gene TRBV5-1 combines with J gene TRBJ2-5, with TRBD2 identical over 8 bases. The sequence was collected from a woman in her 30s in good health. The chain's CDR3 is CAITTARTGGLKEETQYF. CDR3 DNA sequence: TGCGCCATCACCACAGCCCGAACGGGGGGGCTAAAGGAAGAGACCCAGTACTTC.